These 30 T cell receptor beta chains were sequenced from one sample in a study of blood T cell repertoires in COVID-19. Libraries were prepared by immunoSEQ multiplex PCR; TCRdb keeps only in-frame clonotypes and omits some of them. The sample yields about 350,000 clones, roughly 90% seen once. Specimen: PBMCs or T cells enriched from blood (not recorded which). The receptors derive from a woman in her thirties who had been exposed to COVID-19.

V is TRBV6-5 and J is TRBJ1-4, with D unclear. Germline loops: CDR1 MNHEY, CDR2 SVGAGI. This CDR3 comprises 15 residues. Trimming left V 6 bases short and J 0 bases short, with 11 bases between. The CDR3 is CASSKEFSTNEKLFF. Written as DNA, the CDR3 is TGTGCCAGCAGCAAAGAGTTCTCAACTAATGAAAAACTGTTTTTT.

The chain joins TRBV3-1 (or the pseudogene TRBV3-2) to TRBJ2-7; D uncertain. This CDR3 is built from 14 residues. CDR1 is LGHDT, CDR2 YNNKEL, per germline (reference sequence). Trimming pared 4 bases from V and 1 base from J, leaving 11 bases between. CDR3 region: CASSPLAESYEQYF. CDR3 sequence (DNA): TGTGCCAGCAGCCCTCTCGCGGAGTCCTACGAGCAGTACTTC.

The chain combines TRBV27 with TRBJ2-5; 9 bases agree with TRBD2. The CDR3 is made up of 15 amino acids. Germline CDR1 and CDR2: MNHEY and SMNVEV (reference sequence). Losses at the gene ends were 2 bases for V and 4 bases for J; bases not matched to a gene: 5. The CDR3 DNA reads as TGTGCCAGCAGTTTAGGCGTAGCGGGAGCAGAGACCCAGTACTTC. Protein sequence: CASSLGVAGAETQYF.

This clone was recorded only once. This chain joins TRBV7-2 and TRBJ2-3; D is perhaps TRBD2 (5 bases). The germline gives CDR1 SGHTA, CDR2 FQGNSA. V lost 1 base to trimming and J lost 8 bases, with 10 bases between them. This CDR3 contains 13 residues. In DNA, the CDR3 is TGTGCCAGCAGCTTAGGTCGGGATCGTACGCAGTATTTT. It translates to CASSLGRDRTQYF.

The V gene is TRBV7-7, the J gene TRBJ2-7; 9 bases map to TRBD2. This CDR3 region has 17 residues. After removal of 5 bases from V and 5 bases from J, the junction contained 16 bases not matched to a gene. Looked up from germline, CDR1 is SSHAT and CDR2 is FNYEAQ (reference sequence). CDR3 nucleotide sequence: TGTGCCAGCAGCCTACTAGGACTAGCGCCCTCCCGCCACGAGCAGTACTTC. Translation gives CASSLLGLAPSRHEQYF.

The gene calls are TRBV9 and TRBJ2-5; 9 bases fit TRBD2. The germline V gene has CDR1 SGDLS and CDR2 YYNGEE. The V and J ends lost 3 bases and 7 bases, in that order; junction bases with no gene match: 22. The CDR3 sequence is 19 residues long. The CDR3 is CASSGPNLRGSGRPGTQYF. Here the CDR3 DNA reads TGTGCCAGCAGCGGGCCGAACTTGAGGGGGAGCGGGAGGCCCGGGACCCAGTACTTC. The entire variable domain, with the rest obtained from reference TRBV9 and TRBJ2-5, is as follows: DSGVTQTPKHLITATGQRVTLRCSPRSGDLSVYWYQQSLDQGLQFLIQYYNGEERAKGNILERFSAQQFPDLHSELNLSSLELGDSALYFCASSGPNLRGSGRPGTQYFGPGTRLLVL.

V gene TRBV29-1 combines with J gene TRBJ2-5; 7 bases agree with TRBD2. Germline lookup yields CDR1 SQVTM and CDR2 ANQGSEA. The ends lost 7 bases at V and 4 bases at J; junction bases unmatched: 9. CDR3 length: 13 amino acids. The CDR3 sequence: CSARGGRGETQYF. CDR3 DNA sequence: TGCAGCGCAAGGGGCGGGAGAGGAGAGACCCAGTACTTC.

This chain connects TRBV7-8 to TRBJ2-5; 7 nucleotides line up with TRBD1. J lost 7 bases, V lost 1 base, and 9 bases had no gene match. This CDR3 contains 15 residues. Germline CDR1 SGHVS, CDR2 FQNEAQ. The CDR3 region is CASSLGTGPKGTQYF. The DNA of the CDR3 is TGTGCCAGCAGCTTAGGGACAGGCCCAAAAGGGACCCAGTACTTC.

The chain links TRBV28 to TRBJ1-4, with 7 bases matching TRBD1. Germline V gene lookup returns CDR1 MDHEN and CDR2 SYDVKM. Trimming cost V 10 bases and J 8 bases; bases outside gene matches: 7. CDR3 length equals 12 residues. The chain's CDR3 is CATGGGVEKLFF. The CDR3 DNA reads as TGTGCCACAGGGGGAGGAGTCGAAAAACTGTTTTTT.

The chain has TRBV30 and TRBJ2-7; 9 bases are shared with TRBD1. The CDR3 length is 14 residues. V trimming: 4 bases; J trimming: 6 bases; junction bases outside the gene matches: 10. Germline loops: CDR1 GTSNPN, CDR2 SVGIG (reference sequence). This CDR3 is CAWNPGQGLGEQYF. CDR3 nucleotide sequence: TGTGCCTGGAATCCGGGACAGGGACTCGGCGAGCAGTACTTC.

This chain joins TRBV11-2 and TRBJ1-2; tentatively, D is TRBD1 (5 bases). Germline V gene lookup returns CDR1 SGHAT and CDR2 FQNNGV. Trimming cost V 1 base and J 3 bases, with 12 bases left between them. CDR3 length: 15 amino acids. This CDR3 is CASSLAPTDYYGYTF. CDR3 nucleotides: TGTGCCAGCAGCTTAGCTCCGACAGACTACTATGGCTACACCTTC.

The V gene is TRBV7-9, the J gene TRBJ2-7; D remains unclear. Germline CDR1 is SEHNR and CDR2 is FQNEAQ (reference sequence). The CDR3 extends over 11 amino acids. The V and J ends lost 1 base and 5 bases respectively, with 3 bases between them. The CDR3 sequence: CASSLDNEQYF. The CDR3 bases are TGTGCCAGCAGCTTAGACAACGAGCAGTACTTC.

V usage is TRBV3-1 (or the pseudogene TRBV3-2) and J usage is TRBJ2-3; TRBD2 matches at 11 bases. CDR3 length: 15 residues. J gave up 7 bases and V 4 bases, and 7 bases lay outside the gene matches. CDR1 LGHDT and CDR2 YNNKEL come from the germline V gene (reference sequence). CDR3 protein: CASSPLAGGSHTQYF. CDR3 DNA sequence: TGTGCCAGCAGCCCCCTAGCGGGAGGTAGTCATACGCAGTATTTT.

This chain uses TRBV10-1 with TRBJ2-3; 8 bases line up with TRBD2. Trimming took 4 bases from V and 0 from J; bases not matched to a gene: 0. The CDR3 length is 14 residues. Germline V gene lookup returns CDR1 WNHNN and CDR2 SYGVQD (reference sequence). The CDR3 region has the DNA TGCGCCAGCAGTGCGGGAGGGAGCACAGATACGCAGTATTTT. It specifies CASSAGGSTDTQYF.

The V gene is TRBV2, the J gene TRBJ2-1; tentatively, D is TRBD2 (5 bases). The CDR3 spans 13 residues. Germline V CDR1 and CDR2: SNHLY, FYNNEI. Trimming removed 8 bases from V and 3 bases from J, with 11 bases in between. The CDR3 nucleotides are TGTGCCAGCTGGACTTTATTCTACAATGAGCAGTTCTTC. Protein sequence: CASWTLFYNEQFF.

This clone occurred once. This chain uses TRBV30 with TRBJ2-7; 10 nucleotides agree with TRBD2. Germline loops: CDR1 GTSNPN, CDR2 SVGIG (reference sequence). Germline trimming cut 4 bases from V and 6 bases from J; bases unmatched to any gene: 9. This CDR3 contains 14 residues. CDR3 sequence: CAWIPLAGAGEQYF. The CDR3 DNA reads as TGTGCCTGGATCCCCCTAGCGGGAGCGGGCGAGCAGTACTTC.

This chain connects TRBV5-6 to TRBJ2-2; TRBD2 might be the D (5 bases). Trimming left V 3 bases short and J 1 base short, with 7 bases between. The CDR3 is 14 amino acids. Germline values: CDR1 SGHDT, CDR2 YYEEEE. The CDR3 sequence: CASSYGLNTGELFF. The CDR3 DNA follows: TGTGCCAGCAGCTACGGACTGAACACCGGGGAGCTGTTTTTT. The whole variable domain, remainder taken from reference TRBV5-6 and TRBJ2-2, is DAGVTQSPTHLIKTRGQQVTLRCSPKSGHDTVSWYQQALGQGPQFIFQYYEEEERQRGNFPDRFSGHQFPNYSSELNVNALLLGDSALYLCASSYGLNTGELFFGEGSRLTVL.

J is TRBJ1-2 and V is TRBV27, with D maybe TRBD1 (5 bases). This CDR3 contains 14 residues. V lost 5 bases to trimming and J lost 3 bases, with 13 bases between them. CDR1 is MNHEY and CDR2 is SMNVEV in the germline V gene (reference sequence). The CDR3 coding sequence is TGTGCCAGCAGTCCCATTGGACACTACTATGGCTACACCTTC. This sequence encodes CASSPIGHYYGYTF.

This clone has more than one count but fewer than ten. J is TRBJ1-2 and V is TRBV24-1; D is ambiguous. CDR1 KGHDR and CDR2 SFDVKD come from the germline V gene. Trimming stripped 0 bases from V and 4 bases from J, with 8 bases between. This CDR3 is built from 14 residues. DNA of the CDR3: TGTGCCACCAGTGATTTGACAGCCTCCTATGGCTACACCTTC. Translated: CATSDLTASYGYTF.

The chain is built from TRBV11-2 and TRBJ2-1; TRBD2 might be the D (6 bases). This CDR3 is 14 amino acids long. Germline CDR1 is SGHAT and CDR2 is FQNNGV. V lost 11 bases and J 9 bases, leaving 23 bases between the germline ends. The CDR3 DNA reads TGTGCCGGCGCGCCGTGGAGGGTGTCCCGTGAGCAGTTCTTC. Its protein is CAGAPWRVSREQFF.

V is TRBV19 and J is TRBJ1-5; 10 nucleotides match TRBD1. The CDR3 is made up of 15 amino acids. After removal of 7 bases from V and 2 bases from J, the junction contained 5 bases not matched to a gene. Germline lookup yields CDR1 LNHDA and CDR2 SQIVND (reference sequence). CDR3 sequence (DNA): TGTGCCAGTAAGAGTGGACAGGGGGGCAATCAGCCCCAGCATTTT. This sequence encodes CASKSGQGGNQPQHF.

The genes are TRBV10-1 and TRBJ2-4, with D possibly being TRBD2 (5 bases). The germline gives CDR1 WNHNN, CDR2 SYGVQD (reference sequence). The CDR3 is 12 amino acids. V shed 5 bases and J shed 5 bases, with 7 bases lying between them. This CDR3 reads CASSNGENIQYF. The CDR3 DNA sequence: TGCGCCAGCAGTAACGGGGAAAACATTCAGTACTTC.

The chain employs TRBV28 and TRBJ2-2; tentatively, D is TRBD1 (5 bases). Between the trimmed V and J ends, which lost 3 bases and 9 bases, there was a span of 14 bases. CDR3 length: 14 residues. The V gene's germline CDR1 is MDHEN and CDR2 SYDVKM. The CDR3 is CASSLTEADRELFF. The CDR3 DNA follows: TGTGCCAGCAGTTTGACAGAAGCAGATCGGGAGCTGTTTTTT.

The CDR3 region is CASSLERNDNEQFF. Here the CDR3 DNA reads TGTGCCAGCAGTTTGGAGCGGAATGACAATGAGCAGTTCTTC. The chain uses TRBV2 and TRBJ2-1; TRBD2 is a possible D gene (5 bases). CDR1 and CDR2 from the germline V gene are SNHLY and FYNNEI. The CDR3 length is 14 residues. V lost 5 bases, J lost 5 bases, and 13 bases lay in between.

The V and J genes are TRBV27 and TRBJ2-5, with 7 bases fitting TRBD2. This CDR3 has 13 residues. V was pared by 3 bases and J by 4 bases, with 2 bases of the junction left unmatched. In germline, CDR1 is MNHEY, CDR2 SMNVEV (reference sequence). The chain's CDR3 is CASSFGGGETQYF. CDR3 coding DNA: TGTGCCAGCAGTTTTGGCGGGGGAGAGACCCAGTACTTC.

This chain joins TRBV10-2 and TRBJ1-4, with D possibly TRBD1 on 6 matching bases. The length of the CDR3 is 16 residues. The V end lost 0 bases, the J end lost 5 bases, and 13 bases lay between the germline ends. Germline CDR1 and CDR2: WSHSY and SAAADI. The CDR3 is CASSESGGPPNEKLFF. As DNA, the CDR3 is TGCGCCAGCAGTGAGTCGGGGGGGCCGCCGAATGAAAAACTGTTTTTT.

This clone was detected ten times or more. In nucleotides, the CDR3 is TGTGCCAGCAGCGCGACCGGGACTAGCGGCCTAGGGGCCGGGGAGCTGTTTTTT. It translates to CASSATGTSGLGAGELFF. The chain employs TRBV7-3 and TRBJ2-2, with 11 bases matching TRBD2. The trim removed 5 bases at V and 6 bases at J, leaving 14 bases unmatched. CDR1 and CDR2 (germline): SGHTA, FQGTGA. This CDR3 has 18 residues.

V usage is TRBV20-1 and J usage is TRBJ2-1, with TRBD1 as a possible D gene (6 bases). In germline, CDR1 is DFQATT, CDR2 SNEGSKA (reference sequence). Trimming removed 3 bases from V and 7 bases from J, with 7 bases in between. CDR3 length: 11 residues. This CDR3 is CSASDRNEQFF. The CDR3 DNA sequence: TGCAGTGCTAGCGACAGGAATGAGCAGTTCTTC.

The rearrangement joins TRBV27 to TRBJ2-7; D is unclear. Germline values: CDR1 MNHEY, CDR2 SMNVEV (reference sequence). Trimming removed 2 bases at V and 2 bases at J, with 13 bases between. The CDR3 length is 15 residues. CDR3 coding DNA: TGTGCCAGCAGTTTAGTTCTGGCGGCTACCTACGAGCAGTACTTC. Protein product: CASSLVLAATYEQYF.

The chain employs TRBV2 and TRBJ2-5; a possible D gene is TRBD2 (6 bases). Between the trimmed V and J ends, which lost 10 bases and 5 bases, there was a span of 17 bases. The CDR3 is made up of 13 amino acids. Looked up from germline, CDR1 is SNHLY and CDR2 is FYNNEI. CDR3 in amino acids: CAILPTSWETQYF. In DNA form, the CDR3 reads TGTGCCATCCTTCCGACTAGTTGGGAGACCCAGTACTTC.